A selection of T cell receptor beta chains follows, all from one sample in a study of control samples from healthy donors and cancer patients. This table comes from immunoSEQ multiplex PCR, and its TCRdb copy is limited to in-frame clones, with some not included. Seen here are over 75,000 clones, 82% observed once, and the top ten hold 2%. The sample comprised blood. The source of these receptors is a man in his sixties in good health. Both conserved end residues are part of each CDR3. D genes are given only for firm matches. Clone size is shown for a subset of rows, as once, few, many or a class of expanded clone.

NA,TRBJ1-6,NA,TRBV6-2/TRBV6-3,TGTGCCAGCAGTTATGATCCAGGGGCGAATTCACCCCTCCACTTT,CASSYDPGANSPLHF
NA,TRBJ2-7,NA,TRBV29-1,TGCAGCGTTATGGGGGAAGGGTTCTACGAGCAGTACTTC,CSVMGEGFYEQYF
NA,TRBJ2-7,NA,TRBV4-2,TGTGCCAGCAGCCCCCCCGATGAGCGCGAGCAGTACTTC,CASSPPDEREQYF
NA,TRBJ1-5,TRBD1,TRBV18,TGTGCCAGCTCACACACAGGGGGAAGGCGCAATCAGCCCCAGCATTTT,CASSHTGGRRNQPQHF
NA,TRBJ1-2,NA,TRBV28,TGTGCCAGCAGTTTGCGTCAGGGAGCCTATGGCTACACCTTC,CASSLRQGAYGYTF
NA,TRBJ1-2,NA,TRBV18,TGTGCCAGCTCACCGGATAGACAGACCTATGGCTACACCTTC,CASSPDRQTYGYTF
NA,TRBJ2-7,NA,TRBV2,TGTGCCAGCAGTGAAGCGCAAACTGGGGACTACGAGCAGTACTTC,CASSEAQTGDYEQYF
NA,TRBJ1-4,NA,TRBV5-1,TGCGCCAGCAGCTTGGCCGGGGTCGGCGAAAAACTGTTTTTT,CASSLAGVGEKLFF
few,TRBJ1-1,NA,TRBV11-2,TGTGCCAGCAGCTCCGGACGGAACACTGAAGCTTTCTTT,CASSSGRNTEAFF
NA,TRBJ2-7,NA,TRBV5-1,TGCGCCAGCATGGGGGCACGGAAAGAGCAGTACTTC,CASMGARKEQYF
NA,TRBJ2-3,NA,TRBV3-1/TRBV3-2,TGTGCCAGCAGCCACCCCCCCGTGGGGCTTGGCACAGATACGCAGTATTTT,CASSHPPVGLGTDTQYF